This paragraph covers one T cell receptor beta chain sequence. Its antigen is currently unknown. Clones were sequenced by immunoSEQ multiplex PCR, and TCRdb holds only the in-frame ones, with some missing. Among roughly 86,000 clones, 85% to 95% were seen once, and the ten largest hold approximately 2.9%. This record comes from a study of OX40 agonist ivuxolimab in advanced cancers. Overall study: It was ivuxolimab, an agonistic anti-OX40 (CD134) antibody, that patients were treated with. Administration of intravenous ivuxolimab to patients occurred every 2 weeks at 0.01 to 10 mg/kg. Cohort: around 83% men, mean age around 55, aged roughly 23 to 90. Study-wide findings and caveats: CD4+ T cells averaged fewer expanded clones than CD8+ T cells.

There are 13 residues in the CDR3. Trimming removed 11 bases at V and 1 base at J, with 13 bases between. Germline CDR1 is SGHAT and CDR2 is FQNNGV. The receptor comes from an adult with an advanced solid tumor such as melanoma, head and neck, liver or kidney cancer. The rearrangement links TRBV11-2 to TRBJ2-3; TRBD2 is a possible D gene (6 bases). The material was CD4+ or CD8+ T cells sorted from blood, obtained in a trial of the OX40 agonist ivuxolimab. The CDR3 loop reads CASSTSGTDTQYF. The CDR3 DNA reads as TGTGCCTCTTCGACTAGTGGCACAGATACGCAGTATTTT.